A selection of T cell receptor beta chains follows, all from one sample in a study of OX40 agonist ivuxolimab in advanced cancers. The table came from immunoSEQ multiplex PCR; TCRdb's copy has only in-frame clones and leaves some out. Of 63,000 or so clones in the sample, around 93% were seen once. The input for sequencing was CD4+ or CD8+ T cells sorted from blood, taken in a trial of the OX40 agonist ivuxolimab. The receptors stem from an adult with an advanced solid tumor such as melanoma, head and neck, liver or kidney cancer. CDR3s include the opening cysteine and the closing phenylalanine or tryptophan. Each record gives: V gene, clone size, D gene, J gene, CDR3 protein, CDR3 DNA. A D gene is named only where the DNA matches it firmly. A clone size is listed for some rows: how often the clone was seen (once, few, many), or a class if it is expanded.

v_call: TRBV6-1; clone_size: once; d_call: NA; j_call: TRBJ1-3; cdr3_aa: CASSDRTISGNTIYF; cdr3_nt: TGTGCCAGCAGTGATAGGACAATCTCTGGAAACACCATATATTTT
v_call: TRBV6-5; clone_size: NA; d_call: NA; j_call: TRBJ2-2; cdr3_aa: CASSQSPVGELFF; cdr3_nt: TGTGCCAGCAGTCAGAGTCCAGTAGGGGAGCTGTTTTTT
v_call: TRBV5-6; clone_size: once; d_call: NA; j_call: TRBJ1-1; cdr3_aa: CASLLGGGEAFF; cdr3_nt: TGTGCCAGCTTATTAGGAGGGGGTGAAGCTTTCTTT
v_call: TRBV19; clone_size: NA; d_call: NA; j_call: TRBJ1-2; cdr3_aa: CASSTPFGYGYTF; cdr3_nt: TGTGCCAGTAGTACCCCCTTCGGGTATGGCTACACCTTC
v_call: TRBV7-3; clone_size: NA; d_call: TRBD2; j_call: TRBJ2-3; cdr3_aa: CASSSGTSGERADTQYF; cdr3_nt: TGTGCCAGCAGCTCCGGGACTAGCGGGGAGAGGGCAGATACGCAGTATTTT
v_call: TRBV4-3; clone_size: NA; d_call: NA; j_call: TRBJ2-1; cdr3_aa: CASSQEEGGLFSNEQFF; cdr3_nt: TGCGCCAGCAGCCAAGAGGAAGGTGGGCTCTTCTCGAATGAGCAGTTCTTC
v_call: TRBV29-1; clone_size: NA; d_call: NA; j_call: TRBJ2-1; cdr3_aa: CSVPLGGTLYNEQFF; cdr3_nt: TGCAGCGTCCCCTTGGGGGGTACTCTATACAATGAGCAGTTCTTC
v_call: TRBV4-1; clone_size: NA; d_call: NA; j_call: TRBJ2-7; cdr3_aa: CASSQDIGVSYEQYF; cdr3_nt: TGCGCCAGCAGCCAAGATATCGGGGTCTCCTACGAGCAGTACTTC
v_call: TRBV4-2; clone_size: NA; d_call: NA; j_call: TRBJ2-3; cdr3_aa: CASSQDSSPDTQYF; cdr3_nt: TGTGCCAGCAGCCAAGATTCGTCCCCAGATACGCAGTATTTT
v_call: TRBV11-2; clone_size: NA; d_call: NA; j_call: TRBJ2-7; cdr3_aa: CASSFTASYEQYF; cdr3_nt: TGTGCCAGCAGCTTCACAGCCTCCTACGAGCAGTACTTC